A selection of T cell receptor beta chains follows, all from one sample in a study of OX40 agonist ivuxolimab in advanced cancers. The method was immunoSEQ multiplex PCR; TCRdb's version includes in-frame clones alone and lacks a portion of them. The sample has tens of thousands of clones, roughly 80% seen once; the top ten hold roughly 2.1%. The starting material was CD4+ or CD8+ T cells sorted from blood, obtained in a trial of the OX40 agonist ivuxolimab. Every receptor here comes from an adult with an advanced solid tumor such as melanoma, head and neck, liver or kidney cancer. CDR3s include the opening cysteine and the closing phenylalanine or tryptophan. A D gene is named only where the DNA matches it firmly. Not all rows give a size; the values are once, few, many and, for expanded clones, a class.

d_call	v_call	clone_size	j_call	cdr3_nt	cdr3_aa
.	TRBV10-3	.	TRBJ1-1	TGTGCCATCAGTGCAACATACAGGGAAAATATGAACACTGAAGCTTTCTTT	CAISATYRENMNTEAFF
.	TRBV7-3	once	TRBJ1-1	TGTGCCAGCAGCCAGAATTCAGGGTCCACTGAAGCTTTCTTT	CASSQNSGSTEAFF
TRBD1	TRBV27	.	TRBJ2-7	TGTGCCAGCAGTTTAGTCCGACCCTTGGGGGACAGCTCCTACGAGCAGTACTTC	CASSLVRPLGDSSYEQYF
.	TRBV29-1	.	TRBJ1-5	TGCAGCGTTGCCCGGGGGATAGATCAGCCCCAGCATTTT	CSVARGIDQPQHF
TRBD1	TRBV6-1	.	TRBJ2-7	TGTGCCAGCAAAACCGGGACAGGGGTATACGAGCAGTACTTC	CASKTGTGVYEQYF
TRBD2	TRBV14	.	TRBJ2-5	TGTGCCAGCAGCCAAGGACTAGCGGGAGATCAAGAGACCCAGTACTTC	CASSQGLAGDQETQYF
TRBD1	TRBV30	.	TRBJ2-3	TGTGCCTTTTCCTTCACAGGGGCGGGCACAGATACGCAGTATTTT	CAFSFTGAGTDTQYF
TRBD1	TRBV5-1	.	TRBJ2-3	TGCGCCAGCAGCTCCCTACAGGGGGATACGCAGTATTTT	CASSSLQGDTQYF
.	TRBV14	.	TRBJ1-2	TGTGCCAGCAGAGGTCCAAACGACTATGGCTACACCTTC	CASRGPNDYGYTF
.	TRBV19	.	TRBJ1-4	TGTGCCAGTAGTATAGACAGACGGGCTGAAAAACTGTTTTTT	CASSIDRRAEKLFF
.	TRBV5-5	once	TRBJ2-7	TGTGCCAGCAGCCTTTCCCCCGCCGCAGGGTTCGAGCAGTACTTC	CASSLSPAAGFEQYF
.	TRBV6-5	.	TRBJ1-5	TGTGCCAGCAGTTCAGGGCAGGGCGGCAATCAGCCCCAGCATTTT	CASSSGQGGNQPQHF
.	TRBV6-1	.	TRBJ2-5	TGTGCCAGCATGAGATCTCCAGGGGAAGAGACCCAGTACTTC	CASMRSPGEETQYF
.	TRBV4-1	few	TRBJ1-4	TGCGCCAGCAGCCACCGAACCCAGGGGTTGCCTTCCAGACTGTTTTTT	CASSHRTQGLPSRLFF
.	TRBV18	.	TRBJ1-5	TGTGCCAGCTCACCAAGTGGCAATCAGCCCCAGCATTTT	CASSPSGNQPQHF
.	TRBV5-4	.	TRBJ1-2	TGTGCCAGCAGCTTGGGGGCCGGGAAAGTTGCCTATGGCTACACCTTC	CASSLGAGKVAYGYTF
TRBD1	TRBV29-1	.	TRBJ1-2	TGCAGCGTTGGTGACAGGGGGGCTCATGGCTACACCTTC	CSVGDRGAHGYTF
TRBD1	TRBV5-6	medium-sized	TRBJ1-5	TGTGCCAGCAGCTCCGGGACAGGGAGAAATAGCAATCAGCCCCAGCATTTT	CASSSGTGRNSNQPQHF
TRBD2	TRBV7-9	.	TRBJ2-3	TGTGCCAGCAGTTCCGCGGGAGGGGCAGAAAGAAGAAATACGCAGTATTTT	CASSSAGGAERRNTQYF
.	TRBV5-1	.	TRBJ2-7	TGCGCCAGCAGCCGCAACTACGAGCAGTACTTC	CASSRNYEQYF
.	TRBV19	few	TRBJ2-7	TGTGCCAGTAGTATAGATGGAGGATACGAGCAGTACTTC	CASSIDGGYEQYF
TRBD2	TRBV6-5	.	TRBJ2-1	TGTGCCAGTCAGGCTAGCGGGAACAATGAGCAGTTCTTC	CASQASGNNEQFF
.	TRBV7-2	.	TRBJ2-7	TGTGCCAGCAGCCAGATTAGAGGCTACGAGCAGTACTTC	CASSQIRGYEQYF
.	TRBV18	.	TRBJ2-5	TGTGCCAGCTCTTCCGGAAAAGAGACCCAGTACTTC	CASSSGKETQYF
.	TRBV18	.	TRBJ1-2	TGTGCCAGCTCACCAGGGTACGATAACTATGGCTACACCTTC	CASSPGYDNYGYTF
.	TRBV4-1	once	TRBJ2-1	TGCGCCAGCAGCCGGCCCTCCTACAATGAGCAGTTCTTC	CASSRPSYNEQFF
TRBD1	TRBV9	.	TRBJ2-7	TGTGCCAGCAACCGACAGGGGGCCTACGAGCAGTACTTC	CASNRQGAYEQYF
.	TRBV6-5	.	TRBJ2-7	TGTGCCAGCAGTTCTCAGGGTGTCGAGCAGTACTTC	CASSSQGVEQYF
.	TRBV9	.	TRBJ2-1	TGTGCCAGCAGCGCCGATGCGGCTAGCTCCTACAATGAGCAGTTCTTC	CASSADAASSYNEQFF
.	TRBV30	.	TRBJ2-7	TGTGCCTGGAGTTATAAGGGAGCGGGCTACGAGCAGTACTTC	CAWSYKGAGYEQYF
TRBD1	TRBV7-2	.	TRBJ2-7	TGTGCCAGCAGCGCCCTCCAGGGGGCGCTTGGCTCCTACGAGCAGTACTTC	CASSALQGALGSYEQYF
TRBD1	TRBV9	.	TRBJ1-2	TGTGCCAGCAGCGTGTCTCTATCCGCAGGGACAGATGGTGGCTACACCTTC	CASSVSLSAGTDGGYTF
.	TRBV4-1	.	TRBJ2-1	TGCGCCAGCAGCCAAGAGTCGGGGGCCGTGTTCTTC	CASSQESGAVFF
TRBD1	TRBV11-3	.	TRBJ2-1	TGTGCCAGCAGCTTAGATAGACAGGGGGGTAGCGGGTTAGTTAATGAGCAGTTCTTC	CASSLDRQGGSGLVNEQFF
TRBD1	TRBV27	.	TRBJ2-7	TGTGCCAGCAGTACCACACAGGGGGCAGGGTCCTACGAGCAGTACTTC	CASSTTQGAGSYEQYF
TRBD1	TRBV6-9	.	TRBJ2-3	TGTGCCAGCAGCCCACAGGGGGGTACGCAGTATTTT	CASSPQGGTQYF
TRBD1	TRBV7-8	.	TRBJ2-7	TGTGCCAGCAACTTCCCGACAGGGAAAAACGAGCAGTACTTC	CASNFPTGKNEQYF
.	TRBV15	few	TRBJ1-1	TGTGCCACCAGCAGAGTGGGGGGGAGAAGGAACACTGAAGCTTTCTTT	CATSRVGGRRNTEAFF
TRBD1	TRBV19	.	TRBJ2-7	TGTGCCAGTAGTATAGGGCCCGACAGGGGAGGCGAGCAGTACTTC	CASSIGPDRGGEQYF
TRBD2	TRBV5-6	.	TRBJ2-7	TGTGCCAGCAGCGCATTTAGCGGGGGGGCCTCGGAGCAGTACTTC	CASSAFSGGASEQYF
.	TRBV18	.	TRBJ2-5	TGTGCCAGCTCACAGCTACCAGGACTTCAGTACCAAGAGACCCAGTACTTC	CASSQLPGLQYQETQYF
TRBD2	TRBV10-1	.	TRBJ2-3	TGCGCCAGCAGTGGACAGCGGGGATTCACAGATACGCAGTATTTT	CASSGQRGFTDTQYF
.	TRBV28	medium-sized	TRBJ1-4	TGTGCCAGCAACCCTGGCGTCAGGGGTGAAAAACTGTTTTTT	CASNPGVRGEKLFF
.	TRBV5-4	.	TRBJ2-3	TGTGCCAGCAGCTTGGCTAGGAGGACAGATACGCAGTATTTT	CASSLARRTDTQYF
TRBD2	TRBV9	.	TRBJ2-2	TGTGCCAGCAGCGCTAGCGGGGGTATCACCGGGGAGCTGTTTTTT	CASSASGGITGELFF
TRBD2	TRBV12-5	.	TRBJ2-7	TGTGCTAGTGCCCCCCCCGGGAGGGGGTTCGAGCAGTACTTC	CASAPPGRGFEQYF
.	TRBV6-5	medium-sized	TRBJ1-1	TGTGCCAGCCTCTTCCCTCCGAAAGCTTTCTTT	CASLFPPKAFF
TRBD2	TRBV5-4	.	TRBJ2-7	TGTGCCAGCAGCTTGGGGAGCGGGAGGGACCCACTACAGTACTTC	CASSLGSGRDPLQYF
.	TRBV2	.	TRBJ2-5	TGTGCCAGCGGGTCTAGACCAGGAGGCAGGAGAGTACCCCCATACTTC	CASGSRPGGRRVPPYF
.	TRBV28	.	TRBJ2-4	TGTGCCAGCAGTCCTACACGGGTGGATCAGTACTTC	CASSPTRVDQYF
.	TRBV11-2	.	TRBJ2-7	TGTGCCAGCAGCGGGCGGGCACCCTACGAGCAGTACTTC	CASSGRAPYEQYF
.	TRBV6-1	.	TRBJ2-5	TGTGCCAGCAGTGAAGGTAGAGCCCAGACCCAGTACTTC	CASSEGRAQTQYF
.	TRBV11-2	.	TRBJ2-7	TGTGCCAGCAGCTTAGCTAGCTGGACCCCCCACGAGCAGTACTTC	CASSLASWTPHEQYF